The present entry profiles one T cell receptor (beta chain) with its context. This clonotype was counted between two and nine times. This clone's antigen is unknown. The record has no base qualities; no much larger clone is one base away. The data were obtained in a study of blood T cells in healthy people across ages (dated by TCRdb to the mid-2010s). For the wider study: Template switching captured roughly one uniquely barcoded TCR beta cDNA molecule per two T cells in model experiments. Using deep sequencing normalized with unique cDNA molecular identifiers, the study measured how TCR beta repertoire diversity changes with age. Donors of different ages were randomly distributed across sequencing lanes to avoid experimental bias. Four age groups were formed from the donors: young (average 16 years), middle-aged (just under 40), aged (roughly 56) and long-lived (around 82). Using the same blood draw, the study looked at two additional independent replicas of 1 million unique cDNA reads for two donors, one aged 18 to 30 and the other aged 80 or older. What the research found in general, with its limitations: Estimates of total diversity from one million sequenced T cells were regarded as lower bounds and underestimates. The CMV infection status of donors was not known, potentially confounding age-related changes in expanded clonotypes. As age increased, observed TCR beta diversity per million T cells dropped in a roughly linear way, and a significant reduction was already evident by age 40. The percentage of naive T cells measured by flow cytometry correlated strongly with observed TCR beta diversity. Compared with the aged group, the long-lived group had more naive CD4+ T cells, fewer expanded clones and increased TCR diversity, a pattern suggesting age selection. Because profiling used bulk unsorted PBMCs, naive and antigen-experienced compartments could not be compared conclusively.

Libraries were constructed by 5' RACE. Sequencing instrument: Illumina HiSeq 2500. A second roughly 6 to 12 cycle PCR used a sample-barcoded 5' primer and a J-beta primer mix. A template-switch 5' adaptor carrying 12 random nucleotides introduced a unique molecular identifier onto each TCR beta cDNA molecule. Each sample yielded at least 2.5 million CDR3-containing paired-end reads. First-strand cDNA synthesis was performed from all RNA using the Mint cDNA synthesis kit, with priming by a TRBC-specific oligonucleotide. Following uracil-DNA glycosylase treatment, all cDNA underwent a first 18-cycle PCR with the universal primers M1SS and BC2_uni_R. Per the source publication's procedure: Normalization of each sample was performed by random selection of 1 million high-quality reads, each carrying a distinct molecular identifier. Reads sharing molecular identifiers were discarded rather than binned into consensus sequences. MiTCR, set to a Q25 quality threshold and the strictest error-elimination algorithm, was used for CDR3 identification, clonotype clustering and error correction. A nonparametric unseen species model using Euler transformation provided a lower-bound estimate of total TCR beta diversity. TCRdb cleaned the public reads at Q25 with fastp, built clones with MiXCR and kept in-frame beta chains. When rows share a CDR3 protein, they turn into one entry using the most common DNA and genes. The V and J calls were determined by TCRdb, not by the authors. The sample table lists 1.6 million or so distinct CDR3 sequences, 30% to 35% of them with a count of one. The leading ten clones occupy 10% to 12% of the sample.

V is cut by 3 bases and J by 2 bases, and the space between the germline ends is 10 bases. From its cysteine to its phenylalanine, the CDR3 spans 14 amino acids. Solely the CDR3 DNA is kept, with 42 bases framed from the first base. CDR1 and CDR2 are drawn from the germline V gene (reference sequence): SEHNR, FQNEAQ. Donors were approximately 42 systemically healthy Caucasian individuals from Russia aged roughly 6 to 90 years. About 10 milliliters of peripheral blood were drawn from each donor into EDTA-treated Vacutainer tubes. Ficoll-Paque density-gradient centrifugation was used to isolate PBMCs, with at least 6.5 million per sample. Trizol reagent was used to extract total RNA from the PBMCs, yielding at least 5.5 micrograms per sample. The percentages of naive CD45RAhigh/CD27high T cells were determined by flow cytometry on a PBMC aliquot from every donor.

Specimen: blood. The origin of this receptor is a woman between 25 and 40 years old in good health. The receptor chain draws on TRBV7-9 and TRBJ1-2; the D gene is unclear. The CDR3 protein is CASSFSMGNYGYTF. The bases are TGTGCCAGCAGCTTTTCCATGGGGAACTATGGCTACACCTTC.